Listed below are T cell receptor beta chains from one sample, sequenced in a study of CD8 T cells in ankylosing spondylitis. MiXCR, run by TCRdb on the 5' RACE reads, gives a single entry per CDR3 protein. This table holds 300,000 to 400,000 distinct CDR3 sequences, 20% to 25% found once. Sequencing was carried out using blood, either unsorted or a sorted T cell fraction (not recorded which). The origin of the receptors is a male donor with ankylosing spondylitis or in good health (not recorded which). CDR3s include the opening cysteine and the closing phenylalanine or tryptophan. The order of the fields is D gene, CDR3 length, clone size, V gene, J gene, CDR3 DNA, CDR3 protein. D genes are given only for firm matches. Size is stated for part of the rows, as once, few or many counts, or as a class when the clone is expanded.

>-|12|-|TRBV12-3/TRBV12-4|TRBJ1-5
TGTGCCAGCAGCCCCCGGGATCAGCCCCAGCATTTT
CASSPRDQPQHF
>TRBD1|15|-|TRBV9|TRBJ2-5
TGTGCCAGCAGCCCAGGACAGGGTGGATTGGAGACCCAGTACTTC
CASSPGQGGLETQYF
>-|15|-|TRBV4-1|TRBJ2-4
TGCGCCAGCAGCCAATCCACAGGGAGGGGAAACATTCAGTACTTC
CASSQSTGRGNIQYF
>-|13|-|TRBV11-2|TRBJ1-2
TGTGCCAGCAGCTTAGGGCCAGTGAAGGGCTACACCTTC
CASSLGPVKGYTF
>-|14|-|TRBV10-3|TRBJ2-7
TGTGCCATCAGTGAGTCGGAGGGGGCAGGCGAGCAGTACTTC
CAISESEGAGEQYF
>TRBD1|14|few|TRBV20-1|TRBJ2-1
TGCAGTGCCCTGACAGGGTGGGGTATGAATGAGCAGTTCTTC
CSALTGWGMNEQFF
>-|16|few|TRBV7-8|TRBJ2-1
TGTGCCAGCAGCTTAGCGCGGAGGGGGCCATACAATGAGCAGTTCTTC
CASSLARRGPYNEQFF
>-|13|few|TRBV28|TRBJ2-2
TGTGCCAGCAGTCCCCTAAGCACCGGGGAGCTGTTTTTT
CASSPLSTGELFF
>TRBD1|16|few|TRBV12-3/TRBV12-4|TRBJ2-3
TGTGCCAGCAGTTTAAGGTTCAGGGGGCAAGCAGATACGCAGTATTTT
CASSLRFRGQADTQYF
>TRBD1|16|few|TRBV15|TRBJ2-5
TGTGCCACCAGCAGAGAGTCAGGGGGCAAGGAAGAGACCCAGTACTTC
CATSRESGGKEETQYF
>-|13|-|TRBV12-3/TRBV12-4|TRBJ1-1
TGTGCCAGCAGTTTAGTCGGGGGAGCTGAAGCTTTCTTT
CASSLVGGAEAFF
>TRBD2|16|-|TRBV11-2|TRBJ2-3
TGTGCCAGCAGCTCCCCCCTAGCGGGGGGGCTGGATACGCAGTATTTT
CASSSPLAGGLDTQYF
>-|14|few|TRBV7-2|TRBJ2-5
TGTGCCAGCAGCTTAGTGGGGCCGGCGGAGACCCAGTACTTC
CASSLVGPAETQYF
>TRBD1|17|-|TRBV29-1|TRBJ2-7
TGCAGCGTTACTATCCTGGGCCGGGACAGGGGGACCTACGAGCAGTACTTC
CSVTILGRDRGTYEQYF
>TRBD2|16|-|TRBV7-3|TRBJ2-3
TGTGCCAGCAGCTTAACGGTGCGGGGGGAGGGAGATACGCAGTATTTT
CASSLTVRGEGDTQYF
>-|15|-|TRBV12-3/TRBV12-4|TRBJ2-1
TGTGCCAGCAGTCGAACAGGGGAGGGGTACAATGAGCAGTTCTTC
CASSRTGEGYNEQFF
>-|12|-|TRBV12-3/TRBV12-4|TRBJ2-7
TGTGCCGTGGGGAGTGTGTCCTACGAGCAGTACTTC
CAVGSVSYEQYF
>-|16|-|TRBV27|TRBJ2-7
TGTGCCAGCAGTCTCGACGGGGGAGAAGGAGGCTACGAGCAGTACTTC
CASSLDGGEGGYEQYF
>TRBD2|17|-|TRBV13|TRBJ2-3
TGTGCCAGCAGCCGGACTAGCGGGGGGGCGAGCACAGATACGCAGTATTTT
CASSRTSGGASTDTQYF
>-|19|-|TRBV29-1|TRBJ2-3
TGCAGCGTTGAAGGTTTGGTGGAACACTCTAGGACTAGCACAGATACGCAGTATTTT
CSVEGLVEHSRTSTDTQYF
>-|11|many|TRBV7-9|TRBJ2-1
TGTGCCAGCAGCCCCCCCCATGAGCAGTTCTTC
CASSPPHEQFF
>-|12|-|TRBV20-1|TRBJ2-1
TGCAGTGCTAGAGCGCGAAGGGCTGGGCAGTTCTTC
CSARARRAGQFF
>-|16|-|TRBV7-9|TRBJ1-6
TGTGCCAGCAGCTTAGGATCGGGGTCCTATAATTCACCCCTCCACTTT
CASSLGSGSYNSPLHF
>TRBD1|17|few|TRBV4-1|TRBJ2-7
TGCGCCAGCAGCCAAGATCGTTCTGGACAGGGGTCCTACGAGCAGTACTTC
CASSQDRSGQGSYEQYF
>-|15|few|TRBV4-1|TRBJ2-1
TGCGCCAGCAGCCAAGATCTTGGACAAAACAATGAGCAGTTCTTC
CASSQDLGQNNEQFF
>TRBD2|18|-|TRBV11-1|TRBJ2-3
TGTGCCAGCAGCCCCGCCCCGGGGGGGCAAGAAAGCACAGATACGCAGTATTTT
CASSPAPGGQESTDTQYF
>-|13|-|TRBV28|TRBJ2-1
TGTGCCAGCAGTTGGCCCTTATCCGGGGAGCAGTTCTTC
CASSWPLSGEQFF
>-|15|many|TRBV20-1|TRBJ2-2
TGCAGTGCTAGAGATGGGGGACGGGACACCGGGGAGCTGTTTTTT
CSARDGGRDTGELFF
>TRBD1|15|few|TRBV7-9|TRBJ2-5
TGTGCCAGCAGCTTAGGTGGACAGGGAGAAGAGACCCAGTACTTC
CASSLGGQGEETQYF
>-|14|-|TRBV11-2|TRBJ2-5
TGTGCCAGCAGCTCCTACTTGGGTGAGGAGACCCAGTACTTC
CASSSYLGEETQYF
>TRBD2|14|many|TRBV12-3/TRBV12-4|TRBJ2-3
TGTGCCAGCAGTTCTACTAGCGATGCAGATACGCAGTATTTT
CASSSTSDADTQYF
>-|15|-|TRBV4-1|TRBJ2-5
TGCGCCAGCAGCCTCTCGAGGGGACCCCAAGAGACCCAGTACTTC
CASSLSRGPQETQYF
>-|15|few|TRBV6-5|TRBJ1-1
TGTGCCAGCAGTTACTCGACACTCTTGAACACTGAAGCTTTCTTT
CASSYSTLLNTEAFF
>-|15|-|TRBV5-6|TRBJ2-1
TGTGCCAGCAGCTTGAGGGTAGTAACCTACAATGAGCAGTTCTTC
CASSLRVVTYNEQFF
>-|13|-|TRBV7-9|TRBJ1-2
TGTGCCAGCAGCTTACCCGGGGTGGATGGCTACACCTTC
CASSLPGVDGYTF
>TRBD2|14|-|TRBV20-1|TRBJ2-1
TGCAGTGCTCTCGGACTAGCGGCGCCCAATGAGCAGTTCTTC
CSALGLAAPNEQFF
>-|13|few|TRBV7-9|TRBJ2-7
TGTGCCAGCAGTCCCGCTAGCGATTACGAGCAGTACTTC
CASSPASDYEQYF